These 2 T cell receptor beta chains came from one sample sequenced in a study of regulatory T cells in long-lasting Graves disease (dated by TCRdb to the early 2020s). Preparation of the library involved multiplex PCR. TCRdb shows the sequencer as Illumina HiSeq 4000. CDR3 regions were amplified by Arm-PCR with iRepertoire HTBI primers to construct TCR beta libraries. TCRdb trimmed public reads at Q25 via fastp, called clones via MiXCR and kept in-frame beta chains. Rows are combined by CDR3 protein, so each entry shows the most common genes and DNA. This sample is represented by 560,000 or so distinct CDR3 sequences; 15% to 20% of them were singletons. The ten biggest clones cover about 12% of the sample. In the paper's terms, the time point label means: newly diagnosed GD, antithyroid drugs for less than 3 months. RNA was extracted from PBMCs in TRIzol for both TCR sequencing and RNA sequencing.

The sample was also reused in another study, on T cells in Graves' hyperthyroidism and ophthalmopathy.

Specimen: peripheral blood mononuclear cells (PBMCs), collected at new diagnosis, from a patient treated with antithyroid drugs. The receptor source for this set is a young man with Graves disease. Donor details come from another sample of the same person, matched by shared clones.

Comment on this clonotype: With a far larger clone one base away, a read error is the likely cause. The chain couples TRBV11-2 to TRBJ2-1; D possibly corresponds to TRBD1 (7 bases). Germline lookup yields CDR1 SGHAT and CDR2 FQNNGV. This CDR3 spans 17 amino acids. V lost 4 bases to trimming and J lost 6 bases, with 22 bases between them. Here the CDR3 DNA reads TGTGCCAGCAGCTCGGGGGTAGAGGGGGCTTTAGGCAATGAGCAGTTCTTC. It encodes CASSSGVEGALGNEQFF.

This clonotype showed up many times. J is TRBJ2-7 and V is TRBV5-1; D is possibly TRBD2 (5 bases). The CDR3 runs 14 residues. V gave up 0 bases and J gave up 2 bases, with 9 bases separating them. From germline, CDR1 is SGHRS and CDR2 YFSETQ. The CDR3 DNA is TGCGCCAGCAGCTTGGATACTAGGACCTACGAGCAGTACTTC. Its protein is CASSLDTRTYEQYF.